This TCR beta chain was profiled in a study of T-cell reconstitution after alpha-beta-depleted transplantation in children. Germline loops: CDR1 SGDLS, CDR2 YYNGEE. V trimming: 1 base; J trimming: 7 bases; junction bases outside the gene matches: 3. The CDR3 sequence is 14 residues long. At least ten counts were recorded for this clonotype. The TCRbeta library incorporated unique molecular identifiers. MiXCR, applied by TCRdb to the PCR reads, yields one record per CDR3 protein. The table has 150,000 to 250,000 distinct CDR3 sequences, around 5.9% seen once; the top ten hold just over 4.5%. The chain uses TRBV9 and TRBJ2-1; 9 bases agree with TRBD2. The clonotype originates from a girl under two years old with combined immunodeficiency, due to receive a stem cell transplant. Sequences were derived from PBMCs, sampled before TCRalphabeta/CD19-depleted stem cell transplant. CDR3 DNA: TGTGCCAGCAGCGTAACTAGCGGGTTAAATGAGCAGTTCTTC. Protein: CASSVTSGLNEQFF.